This T cell receptor (beta chain) stems from a study of cytomegalovirus exposure and HLA in healthy donors (TCRdb year 2017). Study-wide context: According to an earlier analysis of 587 of the donors, some 180 million T cells yielded some 110 million unique TCR beta sequences and about 280 Gb of sequence data. An early release covering roughly 600 HLA-typed donors comprised approximately 300 gigabases of sequencing data and about 90 million unique TCR sequences. Among the roughly 430 genotyped donors, about 83% belonged to the genetic ancestry cluster associated with self-reported Caucasian donors. The aim of the study was to test whether cataloging public T cell receptors could identify signatures of past pathogen exposure. The T cell repertoires of 666 subjects were profiled by immunosequencing and related to cytomegalovirus serostatus. Besides the first cohort of 550 to 750 subjects, a separate validation cohort made up of 120 different subjects was used. To predict cytomegalovirus infection status, the study brought together high-throughput TCR immunosequencing, statistical association of individual TCRs with disease status, and machine learning. A later analysis re-analyzed previously published TCR beta repertoires from roughly 600 donors and added high-resolution HLA genotyping to study TCR occurrence patterns. The later analysis used no new phenotypic data to find candidate immune exposures, relying instead on TCR beta sequences and their occurrence across donors. An earlier analysis of 450 to 750 of the donors used high-throughput TCR beta sequencing to judge whether each TCR beta V gene segment behaved as functional or pseudogenic. Alongside the repertoire data, information on donor age, sex, ethnicity and CMV serostatus was compiled. A later genetic analysis used genome-wide SNP genotypes for 398 of the 666 donors, treating that subset as a discovery cohort. Every repertoire in the discovery cohort had been generated on one and the same sequencing platform. Class I and class II HLA loci were covered by the typing at four-digit resolution. Typing coverage varied by locus: roughly 629-640 donors for A, B, C, DRB1 and DQB1; around 560 for DQA1; about 570 for DPA1; 450 to 480 for DPB1. About five DR-DQ haplotypes were treated as single units for association and clustering because of strong linkage in the cohort. Among over 350 genotyped donors of the cohort, an average of about 240,000 unique TCR beta nucleotide sequences were sequenced per donor, roughly a sixth of them non-productive.

The study at large found these results: Compared with equally common non-associated chains, HLA-associated TCR beta chains in a later analysis were more clonally expanded and had lower generation probabilities. The study gave a list of more than 150 TCR beta chains associated with cytomegalovirus. Compared with the roughly 710-donor mean, donors in an Asian-associated ancestry cluster had fewer N-insertions in productive TCRs, according to a later genetic analysis. The cohort was sequenced for TCR beta chains only, and without alpha or paired-chain data the features that could be detected were limited. In vitro tests confirmed that a few of the cytomegalovirus-associated TCR beta chains recognize cytomegalovirus antigens. Most TCR sequences were observed very rarely across donors, whereas some public TCRs were present in many individuals. HLA typing was unavailable for some donors at each locus, so association tests used only the typed subset. Some IMGT-functional V segments, including TRBV6-2 and TRBV6-3, could not be told apart with the 87-base-pair reads, so those segments were excluded. Because counts were too low, more than 15 rarely observed V segments, including chromosome 9 orphons, were left out of the earlier analysis of 587 of the donors. The presence/absence analyses assumed that sequencing depth was roughly uniform across donors, and that assumption may not be true. The authors suggested that the approach could potentially be generalized to other disease states and immunological phenotypes. In a later analysis, TCR association rates were found to vary across HLA loci, with the most associated TCRs seen for DRB1 alleles and the fewest for HLA-C alleles. A group of highly shared sequence variants was considered likely to be a technical artifact of the sequencing pipeline. For the cohort, immune exposure information was limited to CMV serostatus. An earlier analysis of approximately 600 of the donors showed that most TCR beta V segments appeared in productive rearrangements either about 87% or about 30% of the time, which broadly matched IMGT annotations. A further reported finding was that TCR beta sequences accurately predicted the HLA-A and HLA-B alleles for most subjects in the first cohort. Correlated functional status among segregating V segments might be attributable to linkage disequilibrium, but an unknown experimental factor could not be ruled out. In a later genetic analysis, a missense DCLRE1C variant was associated with V-gene and J-gene trimming of TCR beta chains, and the association was replicated in an independent cohort. The classifier was reported to diagnose cytomegalovirus status with high specificity and sensitivity in both the original cohort and the validation cohort. A later analysis associated about 17,000 TCR beta sequences with specific HLA alleles at a false discovery rate of 0.05. When HLA alleles, especially DR and DQ, strongly co-occurred, TCR associations were difficult to assign to individual alleles. Several of the top co-occurrence clusters appeared to be linked to parvovirus B19, influenza, CMV and Epstein-Barr virus, according to a later analysis. In a later analysis, most CMV-associated TCR beta chains were found to appear HLA-restricted, with HLA associations seemingly driven largely by CMV exposure.

The cohort consisted of more than 650 healthy bone marrow donors. At the time of sampling, every cohort member was nominally healthy, though immune exposures that went unrecorded were likely present. The donor was CMV seronegative and was included in the group of under 450 seronegative cohort members. Each donor provided a peripheral blood sample, and peripheral blood mononuclear cells were used for TCR beta sequencing. Genomic DNA was extracted from the blood cell samples with the Qiagen DNeasy Blood Extraction Kit. Library prep was done by the immunoSEQ multiplex PCR assay. The multiplex PCR relied on a mix of 60 forward primers for TCR Vbeta segments and 13 reverse primers for TCR Jbeta segments. A multiplex PCR assay on genomic DNA amplified the CDR3 region of rearranged TCR beta genes. Amplified TCR beta libraries were sequenced as 87-base-pair reads on the Illumina HiSeq System. Concerning the study's data processing: Across the 700 or so repertoires, a later analysis counted roughly 84 million unique TCR beta chains, roughly 11 million of which were shared by at least two donors. To remove PCR and sequencing errors, raw reads were error-corrected and collapsed into unique sequences using a nearest-neighbor algorithm that merged closely related sequences. CDR3 sequences were aligned to IMGT reference sequences to assign V, D and J gene segments. For a sequence to be retained, at least a six-nucleotide match to both a V gene segment and a J gene segment was required. A rearrangement was called productive if the CDR3 had no stop codons and remained in frame with V and J, and every other rearrangement was called non-productive. CDR3 was defined according to IMGT convention as the region running from the second conserved V-encoded cysteine to the conserved J-encoded phenylalanine. Sequences without an unambiguous match to a single V gene segment were excluded from the earlier analysis of several hundred of the donors. An earlier analysis of 587 of the donors called V segments functional above 56.7% productive rearrangements and segregating when the between-donor standard deviation exceeded 5%. A statistical classification framework was built to diagnose cytomegalovirus status from the catalog of TCR beta chain sequences. A later analysis assigned V and J genes by comparing TCR nucleotide sequences with IMGT/GENE-DB human TR gene sequences. Using the TCRdist pipeline, a later analysis assigned CDR3 sequences along with most-parsimonious VDJ recombination scenarios. In a later analysis, every TCR beta chain was defined by the combination of its CDR3 amino acid sequence and its V-gene family, and reads without a unique V-gene family were dropped. In a later analysis, 550 to 650 highly shared, low-generation-probability nucleotide sequences were removed to address suspected cross-contamination and a sequencing artifact. In a later analysis, a clonal expansion index for each public chain was calculated from normalized within-repertoire ranks of inferred template counts. A later analysis computed generation probabilities with a VDJ recombination model fitted to out-of-frame rearrangements, and checked the results against IGoR. A later analysis scored TCR-TCR, TCR-HLA and TCR-CMV co-occurrence with hypergeometric tests, applying a repertoire-size bias correction to TCR pairs. To estimate false discovery rates, a later analysis permuted the HLA or CMV assignments 20 times. In a later analysis, co-occurring TCRs were grouped using DBSCAN, with TCRdist sequence similarity added in when clustering inside HLA-allele-positive subsets. For co-occurrence clustering, repertoires with fewer than 30,000 or more than 120,000 public chains were excluded, along with roughly five repertoires with anomalous nucleotide sharing. Entries here come from immuneACCESS through TCRdb and include only in-frame sequences with V and J called. Some clones fail to appear in such tables; in the studies checked, an unresolved V gene covers under half of the shortfall, and the cause of the remainder is unknown. The V and J calls and the clone size are those of that table, but D and trimming were determined from the DNA. This sample gives roughly 130,000 clones in total; about 80% of them show up just once. Approximately 1.8% of the sample rests with the top ten.

The germline V gene sets CDR1 to MNHEY and CDR2 to SVGAGI. Including the terminal cysteine and phenylalanine, the CDR3 comprises 14 residues. Here the CDR3 DNA is all that survives: 42 bases in frame from base 1. The germline V and J ends show losses of 0 bases and 10 bases respectively, and no gene match explains 2 bases of the junction. This clone was observed a handful of times. Its specific antigen is unknown. No base-level quality is on record; no much larger clone is a single base apart. The chain is made from TRBV6-5 and TRBJ2-1, with 11 junctional bases fitting TRBD2. Sequenced material: PBMCs. This TCR was sampled from a middle-aged man in good health and CMV-seronegative. The CDR3 protein: CASSYSSGGEEQFF. The DNA sequence is as follows: TGTGCCAGCAGTTACTCTAGCGGGGGGGAGGAGCAGTTCTTC.